This record concerns one T cell receptor (beta chain) sequence. Its cognate antigen has yet to be identified. Since no conserved phenylalanine or tryptophan closes the CDR3, a read error is the likely cause. V drops 1 base and J drops 4 bases, leaving 12 bases in between. The germline V gene specifies MNHEY as CDR1 and SVGEGT as CDR2. Both ends counted, the CDR3 spans 15 residues. The entry retains the CDR3 DNA only, 45 bases that are in frame from base 1. The data are from a study of blood T cells in healthy people across ages (dated by TCRdb to between 2014 and 2016). In terms of the full investigation: In model experiments, template switching captured roughly one uniquely barcoded TCR beta cDNA molecule for every two T cells. For two donors (one aged 18 to 30 and one aged 80 or older), the study analyzed two additional independent replicas of 1 million unique cDNA reads from the same blood draw. Four age groups were formed from the donors: young (average approximately 16 years), middle-aged (approximately 41), aged (62) and long-lived (around 82). Using deep sequencing normalized with unique cDNA molecular identifiers, the study measured how TCR beta repertoire diversity changes with age. Results and caveats for the whole study, not just this receptor: A strong correlation was found between observed TCR beta diversity and the percentage of naive T cells measured by flow cytometry. Since profiling was done on bulk unsorted PBMCs, naive and antigen-experienced compartments could not be conclusively compared. Donor CMV infection status was unknown, potentially confounding age-related changes in expanded clonotypes. Compared with the aged group, the long-lived group had more naive CD4+ T cells, fewer expanded clones and increased TCR diversity, a pattern suggesting age selection. Observed TCR beta diversity per million T cells fell roughly linearly with age, and a significant reduction was already apparent by age around 40. Estimates of total diversity based on one million sequenced T cells were considered lower bounds and underestimates.

Donors were 39 systemically healthy Caucasian individuals from Russia aged about 6 to 100 years. Each donor gave 8.5 to 10 milliliters of peripheral blood, collected into EDTA-treated Vacutainer tubes. Ficoll-Paque density-gradient centrifugation was used to isolate PBMCs, with at least 6.5 million obtained per sample. Total RNA was extracted from PBMCs with Trizol reagent, with at least 6 micrograms obtained per sample. For every donor, flow cytometry on a PBMC aliquot measured the percentage of naive CD45RAhigh/CD27high T cells. The receptor library was made with 5' RACE. Sequencing used an Illumina HiSeq 2500. The second PCR ran for roughly 7 to 11 cycles and used a J-beta primer mix along with a sample-barcoded 5' primer. Each TCR beta cDNA molecule received a unique molecular identifier from a template-switch 5' adaptor carrying 12 random nucleotides. Each sample yielded at least 2.5 million CDR3-containing paired-end reads. First-strand cDNA synthesis was performed from all RNA using the Mint cDNA synthesis kit, with priming by a TRBC-specific oligonucleotide. After uracil-DNA glycosylase treatment, a first 18-cycle PCR used universal primers M1SS and BC2_uni_R on all cDNA. Turning to the authors' computational methods: For normalization, 1 million high-quality reads, each with a distinct molecular identifier, were randomly selected from each sample. Instead of being binned into consensus sequences, reads with shared molecular identifiers were discarded. CDR3 identification, clonotype clustering and error correction used MiTCR with a Q25 quality threshold and the strictest error-elimination algorithm. A nonparametric unseen species model with Euler transformation was used to estimate a lower bound on total TCR beta diversity. TCRdb took the public reads, trimmed them with fastp at Q25, ran MiXCR for clone calling and kept in-frame beta chains. Duplicate CDR3 protein sequences are folded into a single record with the most common DNA and genes. V and J calls and clone size were set by TCRdb, not the authors. Across this sample there are 800,000 or so distinct CDR3 sequences, with 25% seen only once. Approximately 4% of the sample goes to the ten largest clones.

Separately, the same data were catalogued under a study of T cells of mothers and their children. Per the second study: Nine systemically healthy Caucasian individuals served as donors, namely three mothers together with their six children. cDNA synthesis used all of the extracted RNA, with 1.5 ug of RNA in each 15 ul reaction. In the second PCR, the M1S primer introduced both the sample barcodes and 2-4 random nucleotides. Over 9.5 million TCR beta CDR3 reads were obtained for each mother, and about 3 million reads were obtained for each child. Thymic selection similarly shapes TCR recombination output in related and unrelated pairs, with minor effect from inherited differences. Normalized repertoire overlap was always slightly but never significantly higher in related than unrelated mother-child pairs. With a sensitivity of approximately 100 clones per million clonotypes, no persistent microchimeric T cell clones were detected. To look for features that set related mother-child pairs apart from unrelated individuals, the researchers ran deep NGS to compare the TCR beta repertoires of mothers and children. Mothers averaged around 43 +/- 4 years of age and children averaged around 10 +/- 4 years. After adapters were ligated using NEBNext reagents, the libraries underwent 100+100 nt paired-end sequencing on an Illumina HiSeq 2000. To prevent cross-contamination, the mother and child libraries were prepared one month apart and sequenced in separate runs. For each donor, between about 500,000 and 2,200,000 distinct TCR beta clonotypes were identified. Naive TCR beta clonotypes were estimated from low-frequency clonotypes matched to each donor's FACS-determined naive share, without sorting.

The sequence joins TRBV6-2 or TRBV6-3 to TRBJ2-3; TRBD2 is perhaps the D gene, given 5 matching bases. What was sequenced was blood. The clonotype was recovered from a boy younger than 18 in good health. CDR3 protein: CASSYLGEAADTQYL. The sequenced DNA is TGTGCCAGCAGTTACTTGGGAGAGGCGGCAGATACGCAGTATCTT.